This T cell receptor (beta chain) came from a study of blood T cells in healthy people across ages. Primed by a sample-barcoded 5' primer and a J-beta primer mix, a second PCR proceeded for about 7 to 12 cycles. TCRdb re-called the 5' RACE reads with MiXCR, one entry per CDR3 protein. The table includes 750,000 to 950,000 distinct CDR3 sequences, less than 70% detected once. Turning to this clonotype: The antigen remains unidentified.

Trimming removed 0 bases from V and 14 bases from J, with 28 bases in between. The CDR3 is made up of 17 amino acids. The V gene's germline CDR1 is SGDLS and CDR2 YYNGEE. Study results and limitations: Long-lived donors exceeded aged donors in naive CD4+ cells and diversity. Underestimates were what the diversity estimates from one million T cells were considered to be.

The sample taken for sequencing was blood. This TCR came from a man at least 80 years old in good health. The V call is TRBV9, the J call TRBJ2-3; possibly TRBD2 for D (6 bases). The CDR3 bases are TGTGCCAGCAGCGTAGTTCTAGGAGGGAGCTGTCACAGATACGCGTATTTT. Residues: CASSVVLGGSCHRYAYF.